This TCR beta chain is drawn from a study of T cells in Graves' hyperthyroidism and ophthalmopathy. Study observations and caveats: In blood, most of the thyroid clonotypes expanded above 0.001 were also present.

As regards this clonotype: As yet, its antigen is unknown.

TCR beta CDR3 sequences were amplified from RNA transcripts. The TCR CDR3 first-round RT-PCR relied on the HTBI primer set. TCRdb independently ran MiXCR on the multiplex PCR reads; one entry per CDR3 protein. The sample lists about 570,000 distinct CDR3 sequences, approximately 44% occurring once. This CDR3 is 16 amino acids long. The germline gives CDR1 LNHDA, CDR2 SQIVND (reference sequence). V lost 5 bases and J lost 0, with 14 bases in between. The sample comprised peripheral blood or thyroid tissue (not recorded which). This clonotype was sampled from an adult woman with Graves' disease, either hyperthyroidism or ophthalmopathy (not recorded which). The J gene is TRBJ1-5, the V gene TRBV19, with D maybe TRBD1 (6 bases). The CDR3 protein is CASSWDKQVSNQPQHF. Written as DNA, the CDR3 is TGTGCCAGTAGTTGGGACAAGCAGGTTAGCAATCAGCCCCAGCATTTT.